The next 4 T cell receptor beta chains were all read from a single sample in a study of CD8+CD57+ T cells in acquired aplastic anemia (dated by TCRdb to 2017 to 2018). Sequencing took place on an Illumina HiSeq 2000. TCR beta VDJ combination and CDR3 sequence profiling used genomic DNA as the template. Starting from the raw public reads, TCRdb applied fastp trimming at Q25, assembled clones with MiXCR and retained in-frame beta chains. Every entry covers one CDR3 protein and lists the most common genes and DNA from its rows. Within this sample are approximately 300,000 distinct CDR3 sequences, with approximately 57% of them counted one time only. The ten largest clones take up 1% to 1.5% of the sample. Patients chosen for sequencing had shown expansion of CD8+CD57+ cells by flow cytometry. The sequencing sample was made of sorted CD4+, CD8+, or CD8+CD57+ T cells (not recorded which) from PBMCs. These receptors came from a human donor with aplastic anemia.

V usage is TRBV20-1 and J usage is TRBJ1-5; 7 positions agree with TRBD1. The CDR3 totals 11 residues. The V gene's germline CDR1 is DFQATT and CDR2 SNEGSKA (reference sequence). CDR3 nucleotide sequence: TGCAGCGCTCAAGGGGGCCAGCCCCAGCATTTT. The encoded protein is CSAQGGQPQHF.

Many counts were recorded for this clonotype. The chain employs TRBV5-1 and TRBJ2-2, with 13 bases fitting TRBD2. Germline trimming cut 4 bases from V and 5 bases from J; bases unmatched to any gene: 5. The CDR3 has 16 residues. Germline V gene sequence: CDR1 SGHRS, CDR2 YFSETQ. The CDR3 DNA follows: TGCGCCAGCAGCCCCGGGACTAGCGGGAAAACCGGGGAGCTGTTTTTT. Translation gives CASSPGTSGKTGELFF.

The chain recombines TRBV20-1 with TRBJ2-3; TRBD2 matches 7 bases. Trimming took 6 bases from V and 1 from J; bases not matched to a gene: 7. Germline V gene lookup returns CDR1 DFQATT and CDR2 SNEGSKA (reference sequence). CDR3 length equals 14 residues. The CDR3 sequence is CSAEPSGRTDTQYF. The CDR3 DNA sequence: TGCAGTGCAGAACCTAGCGGCCGCACAGATACGCAGTATTTT.

The gene calls are TRBV10-2 and TRBJ2-7; weak D call: TRBD1 (6 bases). CDR3 size: 14 residues. Germline loops: CDR1 WSHSY, CDR2 SAAADI. With 2 bases removed from V and 0 bases from J, the gap between germline ends came to 8 bases. In DNA form, the CDR3 reads TGCGCCAGCAGTGAGACAGGGCGCTCCTACGAGCAGTACTTC. It yields the protein CASSETGRSYEQYF.